The rows below give T cell receptor beta chains drawn from one sample of a study of blood T cell repertoires in COVID-19. Sequencing used immunoSEQ multiplex PCR; TCRdb keeps in-frame clones, though not all of them. The sample carries tens of thousands of clones, roughly 84% recorded once. The material sequenced was peripheral blood. The source of these receptors is an older woman with acute or convalescent COVID-19. Both conserved end residues are part of each CDR3. A D gene is named only where the DNA matches it firmly. Expanded clones are given a class, and other clones once, few, many or no size at all.

>TRBJ1-2|TRBD1|NA|TRBV6-5
CASSFRTGRNYGYTF
TGTGCCAGCAGTTTTCGGACAGGGCGGAACTATGGCTACACCTTC
>TRBJ2-7|NA|NA|TRBV9
CASSVASGDPYEQYF
TGTGCCAGCAGCGTAGCTTCAGGGGATCCCTACGAGCAGTACTTC
>TRBJ2-1|NA|NA|TRBV12-3/TRBV12-4
CASTKGVAHAFF
TGTGCCAGCACTAAGGGGGTAGCCCACGCCTTCTTC
>TRBJ2-2|TRBD2|NA|TRBV7-8
CASSGRGTSGAGELFF
TGTGCCAGCAGCGGGAGAGGGACTAGTGGGGCCGGGGAGCTGTTTTTT
>TRBJ1-2|NA|NA|TRBV29-1
CSVSGGSLDYGYTF
TGCAGCGTTTCGGGGGGGAGTCTGGACTATGGCTACACCTTC
>TRBJ1-2|NA|NA|TRBV5-8
CASSLTLVVNYGYTF
TGTGCCAGCAGCTTAACTCTCGTCGTTAACTATGGCTACACCTTC
>TRBJ1-1|NA|NA|TRBV7-2
CASSLTENTEAFF
TGTGCCAGCAGTTTGACAGAGAACACTGAAGCTTTCTTT
>TRBJ2-5|TRBD1|NA|TRBV18
CASSLDRGETQYF
TGTGCCAGCTCCCTCGACAGGGGGGAGACCCAGTACTTC
>TRBJ1-1|TRBD1|once|TRBV9
CASSVGGQGMNTEAFF
TGTGCCAGCAGCGTAGGGGGACAGGGAATGAACACTGAAGCTTTCTTT
>TRBJ1-1|NA|NA|TRBV27
CASSFGLGAEAFF
TGTGCCAGCAGTTTCGGTCTAGGGGCTGAAGCTTTCTTT
>TRBJ2-6|NA|NA|TRBV9
CASSDSVESWGGANVLTF
TGTGCCAGCAGCGACAGCGTGGAGAGCTGGGGCGGGGCCAACGTCCTGACTTTC
>TRBJ2-3|NA|NA|TRBV29-1
CSVEDPASTSTDTQYF
TGCAGCGTTGAAGATCCCGCTAGTACGAGCACAGATACGCAGTATTTT
>TRBJ1-4|TRBD1|NA|TRBV19
CASNRQGAANEKLFF
TGTGCCAGTAATCGACAGGGGGCGGCTAATGAAAAACTGTTTTTT
>TRBJ2-7|NA|NA|TRBV4-3
CASSQGAASSYEQYF
TGCGCCAGCAGCCAAGGGGCTGCAAGCTCCTACGAGCAGTACTTC
>TRBJ2-1|NA|NA|TRBV11-1
CASGGGRLTNEQFF
TGTGCCAGCGGGGGCGGGAGACTAACAAATGAGCAGTTCTTC
>TRBJ2-5|TRBD2|NA|TRBV15
CATSSPAGGQETQYF
TGTGCCACCAGCAGCCCGGCGGGGGGTCAAGAGACCCAGTACTTC
>TRBJ1-2|TRBD1|NA|TRBV9
CASSVSGTGRNYGYTF
TGTGCCAGCAGCGTTAGCGGGACAGGGAGAAACTATGGCTACACCTTC
>TRBJ2-1|NA|few|TRBV7-8
CASSFRGLAHNEQFF
TGTGCCAGCAGCTTTCGGGGTCTAGCACACAATGAGCAGTTCTTC
>TRBJ1-5|NA|few|TRBV27
CASTRTGQGDQPQHF
TGTGCCAGCACCCGTACAGGGCAAGGAGATCAGCCCCAGCATTTT
>TRBJ2-6|TRBD1|many|TRBV30
CAWSRDRTSSGANVLTF
TGTGCCTGGAGTCGGGACAGGACAAGCTCTGGGGCCAACGTCCTGACTTTC
>TRBJ2-7|TRBD2|once|TRBV5-5
CASSPILAGDGLEQYF
TGTGCCAGCAGCCCGATACTAGCGGGAGACGGTCTCGAGCAGTACTTC